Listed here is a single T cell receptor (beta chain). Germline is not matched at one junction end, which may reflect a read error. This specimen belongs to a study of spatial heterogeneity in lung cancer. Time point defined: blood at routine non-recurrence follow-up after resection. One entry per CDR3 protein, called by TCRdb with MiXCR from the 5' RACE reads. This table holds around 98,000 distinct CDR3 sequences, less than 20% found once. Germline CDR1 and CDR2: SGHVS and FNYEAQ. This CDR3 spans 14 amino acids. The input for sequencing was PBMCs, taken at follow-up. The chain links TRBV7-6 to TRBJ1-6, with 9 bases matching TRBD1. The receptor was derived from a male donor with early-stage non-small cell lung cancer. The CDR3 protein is CASSVGTGNSSLHF. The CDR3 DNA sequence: TGTGCCAGCAGCGTCGGGACAGGGAATTCATCCCTCCACTTT.